Each of the 18 T cell receptor beta chains below was sequenced from the same sample in a study of spatial heterogeneity in lung cancer. Documented time point: sample taken at primary tumor resection. The sequenced material consisted of unsorted whole RNA from tumor, nontumor lung or frozen PBMC. TCRdb called the 5' RACE reads again in MiXCR, with one record for every CDR3 protein. The sample has about 10,000 distinct CDR3 sequences, roughly 6% seen once; the top ten hold 27%. The source material was PBMCs, sampled at surgery. These receptor sequences come from a male donor with early-stage non-small cell lung cancer.

J is TRBJ1-1 and V is TRBV28, with TRBD1 matching over 7 bases. CDR3 length equals 16 residues. From germline, CDR1 is MDHEN and CDR2 SYDVKM. The ends lost 4 bases at V and 0 bases at J; junction bases unmatched: 8. As DNA, the CDR3 is TGTGCCAGCAGTTCGCCGGGACAGACCATGAACACTGAAGCTTTCTTT. This gives the protein CASSSPGQTMNTEAFF.

Many counts were recorded for this clonotype. J is TRBJ2-1 and V is TRBV7-6, with TRBD2 identical over 8 bases. Germline V gene sequence: CDR1 SGHVS, CDR2 FNYEAQ. The CDR3 is made up of 15 amino acids. The V segment lost 5 bases and the J segment 2 bases; nucleotides outside the gene matches: 5. This chain's CDR3 is CASSPRGEAYNEQFF. The CDR3 region has the DNA TGTGCCAGCAGCCCGCGGGGGGAAGCCTACAATGAGCAGTTCTTC.

In its sample, this clonotype was seen a few times. An end of the junction differs from the germline gene, which may be a read error. V usage is TRBV7-9 and J usage is TRBJ2-1, with TRBD2 identical over 9 bases. Germline values: CDR1 SEHNR, CDR2 FQNEAQ (reference sequence). This CDR3 contains 15 residues. In DNA form, the CDR3 reads TGTGTCAGCAGCAGTAGCGGGGGCCCATCCAATGAGCAGTTCTTC. Its translation: CVSSSSGGPSNEQFF.

This clonotype showed up many times. CDR3 DNA: TGTGCCAGCAGCCAAGGTCAGGGAATTGAAAAACTGTTTTTT. Translated, it gives CASSQGQGIEKLFF. This rearrangement joins TRBV4-2 to TRBJ1-4; D is perhaps TRBD1 (5 bases). Germline CDR1 reads LGHNA; CDR2 reads YNFKEQ. The CDR3 covers 14 residues. Between the trimmed V and J ends, which lost 1 base and 7 bases, there was a span of 10 bases.

In its sample, this clonotype was seen many times. The rearrangement joins TRBV9 to TRBJ2-1, with TRBD1 as a possible D gene (6 bases). The CDR3 loop spans 13 amino acids. The germline V gene has CDR1 SGDLS and CDR2 YYNGEE. V was pared by 4 bases and J by 7 bases, with 12 bases between. The CDR3 DNA reads TGTGCCAGCAGCCCGGACAGTTGGAATGAGCAGTTCTTC. Its translation is CASSPDSWNEQFF.

This clonotype was recorded many times. The V and J genes are TRBV28 and TRBJ2-1; D unclear. Looked up from germline, CDR1 is MDHEN and CDR2 is SYDVKM. The CDR3 sequence is 13 residues long. Trimming left V 1 base short and J 4 bases short, with 5 bases between. CDR3 sequence: CASSLYRYNEQFF. CDR3 nucleotide sequence: TGTGCCAGCAGTTTATACAGATACAATGAGCAGTTCTTC.

This clonotype counts as medium-sized (0.01 to 0.1%). The junction shows a germline mismatch at one end, possibly a read error. The chain links TRBV2 to TRBJ2-7; 7 nucleotides align to TRBD1. Germline-derived CDR1 and CDR2 are SNHLY and FYNNEI. The CDR3 length is 12 residues. The CDR3 nucleotides read TGTGCCAGCAGCGACAGGGCGGATTTTAGGGGCTTC. Its protein product is CASSDRADFRGF.

In its sample, this clonotype was seen many times. The genes are TRBV5-1 and TRBJ2-5; 7 bases line up with TRBD2. CDR1 SGHRS and CDR2 YFSETQ come from the germline V gene. The CDR3 runs to 14 residues. V gave up 5 bases and J gave up 7 bases; unmatched junction bases: 11. CDR3 DNA sequence: TGCGCCAGCAGGAGCAGCGGGGTCGCGGGGACCCAGTACTTC. This sequence encodes CASRSSGVAGTQYF. Full variable domain (missing parts from reference TRBV5-1 and TRBJ2-5): KAGVTQTPRYLIKTRGQQVTLSCSPISGHRSVSWYQQTPGQGLQFLFEYFSETQRNKGNFPGRFSGRQFSNSRSEMNVSTLELGDSALYLCASRSSGVAGTQYFGPGTRLLVL.

This clonotype occurred many times. The chain is built from TRBV19 and TRBJ2-1; TRBD2 agrees at 12 bases. The trim removed 8 bases at V and 0 bases at J, leaving 8 bases unmatched. Germline lookup yields CDR1 LNHDA and CDR2 SQIVND (reference sequence). This CDR3 region has 17 residues. CDR3 nucleotides: TGTGCCAGTGCCTCGGGACTAGCGGGTAGCTCCTACAATGAGCAGTTCTTC. It specifies CASASGLAGSSYNEQFF.

This clonotype counts as medium-sized (0.01 to 0.1%). The J gene is TRBJ1-2, the V gene TRBV29-1; possible D gene TRBD1, 5 bases. In germline, CDR1 is SQVTM, CDR2 ANQGSEA. The CDR3 is 13 amino acids. V was pared by 2 bases and J by 4 bases, with 11 bases between. The CDR3, as DNA: TGCAGCGTTGAACCCCGGGACCGCTATGGCTACACCTTC. It is translated as CSVEPRDRYGYTF.

This clonotype was counted only a few times. V gene TRBV7-8 combines with J gene TRBJ2-7; TRBD2 matches 7 bases. CDR1 is SGHVS and CDR2 is FQNEAQ in the germline V gene. V shed 4 bases, J shed 2 bases, and the junction held 5 bases outside the gene matches. The CDR3 length is 14 residues. The CDR3 loop is CASSSQGGPYEQYF. The CDR3 nucleotides are TGTGCCAGCAGCTCCCAGGGAGGGCCCTACGAGCAGTACTTC.

This clonotype was seen more than once but under ten times. The chain links TRBV7-2 to TRBJ2-3; TRBD2 matches at 9 bases. Germline CDR1 is SGHTA and CDR2 is FQGNSA. The CDR3 runs 14 residues. V gave up 6 bases and J gave up 4 bases; unmatched junction bases: 5. CDR3 coding DNA: TGTGCCAGCAGAAATAGCGGGGGCGCAGATACGCAGTATTTT. This sequence encodes CASRNSGGADTQYF.

This clonotype was picked up a small number of times. The chain employs TRBV5-1 and TRBJ2-1, with a possible D match to TRBD2 (5 bases). This CDR3 has 15 amino acids. The germline gives CDR1 SGHRS, CDR2 YFSETQ. V shed 4 bases and J shed 6 bases, with 17 bases lying between them. The chain's CDR3 is CASSPRGRFGNEQFF. Written as DNA, the CDR3 is TGCGCCAGCAGCCCGAGAGGGAGATTCGGCAATGAGCAGTTCTTC.

This clonotype has at least ten counts. The chain is built from TRBV29-1 and TRBJ2-7; no reliable D call. Trimming removed 5 bases from V and 0 bases from J, with 14 bases in between. Germline CDR1 reads SQVTM; CDR2 reads ANQGSEA. This CDR3 contains 14 residues. The CDR3 sequence is CSVLKEANSYEQYF. DNA for the CDR3: TGCAGCGTTCTTAAGGAAGCGAACTCCTACGAGCAGTACTTC.

This clonotype was seen many times. This chain links TRBV3-1 with TRBJ2-7, with 10 bases that match TRBD2. The trim removed 3 bases at V and 9 bases at J, leaving 17 bases unmatched. The CDR3 has 17 residues. The germline gives CDR1 LGHDT, CDR2 YNNKEL (reference sequence). The CDR3 protein is CASSQSVLAGVGERQYF. CDR3 nucleotides: TGTGCCAGCAGCCAGTCGGTGCTAGCGGGAGTTGGAGAGAGGCAGTACTTC.

This clonotype is classed as medium-sized. V usage is TRBV29-1 and J usage is TRBJ2-5; 13 bases match TRBD2. The CDR3 is made up of 15 amino acids. Germline-derived CDR1 and CDR2 are SQVTM and ANQGSEA. The V and J ends lost 4 bases and 7 bases, in that order; junction bases with no gene match: 9. CDR3 sequence: CSVVEGLAGSGTQYF. DNA for the CDR3: TGCAGCGTTGTGGAGGGACTAGCGGGGTCGGGGACCCAGTACTTC.

This clonotype was seen at least ten times. The rearrangement uses TRBV7-7 and TRBJ2-7; D not resolved. This CDR3 contains 11 residues. V was clipped by 3 bases and J by 5 bases, with 5 bases between them. Germline CDR1 SSHAT, CDR2 FNYEAQ (reference sequence). The CDR3 loop is CASSFIDEQYF. CDR3 DNA: TGTGCCAGCAGCTTTATTGACGAGCAGTACTTC. Using reference TRBV7-7 and TRBJ2-7 for the parts outside the CDR3, the full variable domain is GAGVSQSPRYKVTKRGQDVTLRCDPISSHATLYWYQQALGQGPEFLTYFNYEAQPDKSGLPSDRFSAERPEGSISTLTIQRTEQRDSAMYRCASSFIDEQYFGPGTRLTVT.

This clonotype came up many times. The genes are TRBV7-2 and TRBJ2-5, with D perhaps matching TRBD1 (5 bases). Per germline, CDR1 SGHTA and CDR2 FQGNSA. The V gene lost 0 bases and the J gene lost 5 bases, with 13 bases spanning the gap. The CDR3 is made up of 15 amino acids. CDR3 loop: CASSLANVRAETQYF. CDR3 coding DNA: TGTGCCAGCAGCTTAGCGAACGTCAGGGCGGAGACCCAGTACTTC.